The entry below gives a single T cell receptor beta chain sequence along with its context. The sample originates from a study of blood T cell repertoires in COVID-19. Study overall: From the United States, Italy and Spain came samples of acute and convalescent COVID-19. The analysed material was cDNA or gDNA that came from T cells, B-cell-depleted T cells, or PBMCs.

In the authors' methods: Reference gene primer amplification in the assay estimated nucleated cell counts. The assay was immunoSEQ multiplex PCR, and TCRdb's table has in-frame clones only and misses some. The DNA was the basis for D and trimming; V, J and clone size are from that table. The repertoire holds over 20,000 clones, roughly 88% seen once, with roughly a quarter in the top ten. The sequence was obtained from a human donor with active COVID-19. The donor label of this sample is uncertain. The source material was peripheral blood.

CDR3 region: CASSTAGQGTYEQYF. CDR3 coding DNA: TGTGCCAGTAGTACCGCCGGACAGGGAACCTACGAGCAGTACTTC. The chain links TRBV19 to TRBJ2-7; 8 positions agree with TRBD1. Germline lookup yields CDR1 LNHDA and CDR2 SQIVND (reference sequence). The CDR3 spans 15 residues. The trim removed 4 bases at V and 2 bases at J, leaving 7 bases unmatched.